The 18 T cell receptor beta chains presented below share a single source sample, sequenced in a study of T cell responses to AZD1222 COVID-19 vaccine. The method was immunoSEQ multiplex PCR; TCRdb's version includes in-frame clones alone and lacks a portion of them. The sample yields tens of thousands of clones, roughly nine tenths seen once. This sample comprised peripheral blood, obtained on day 0 of AZD1222 vaccination. These receptors originate from an adult in good health.

This rearrangement joins TRBV5-1 to TRBJ2-1; D may be TRBD2 (6 bases). Between the trimmed V and J ends, which lost 3 bases and 1 base, there was a span of 8 bases. This CDR3 is 14 amino acids long. CDR1 SGHRS and CDR2 YFSETQ come from the germline V gene. CDR3: CASSSLASYNEQFF. The CDR3 DNA is TGCGCCAGCAGCTCGCTAGCGTCCTACAATGAGCAGTTCTTC.

The chain has TRBV24-1 and TRBJ1-1; perhaps TRBD1 as D (6 bases). With 9 bases removed from V and 4 bases from J, the gap between germline ends came to 17 bases. Germline V gene lookup returns CDR1 KGHDR and CDR2 SFDVKD. The CDR3 spans 14 residues. CDR3 DNA sequence: TGTGCCACCCGGGGGCCCACAGGGAGCACTGAAGCTTTCTTT. Its translation: CATRGPTGSTEAFF.

The CDR3 nucleotides are TGTGCCAGCAGCTTAAGGTCCAGGACAGGAGGACACACAGATACGCAGTATTTT. It translates to CASSLRSRTGGHTDTQYF. The rearrangement joins TRBV13 to TRBJ2-3; 7 bases fit TRBD1. This CDR3 comprises 18 residues. With V trimmed by 2 bases and J by 2 bases, 13 bases remained unmatched. Germline CDR1 is PRHDT and CDR2 is FYEKMQ (reference sequence). Complete variable domain (other parts from reference TRBV13 and TRBJ2-3): AAGVIQSPRHLIKEKRETATLKCYPIPRHDTVYWYQQGPGQDPQFLISFYEKMQSDKGSIPDRFSAQQFSDYHSELNMSSLELGDSALYFCASSLRSRTGGHTDTQYFGPGTRLTVL.

The J gene is TRBJ2-3, the V gene TRBV6-5; no reliable D call. Germline V gene lookup returns CDR1 MNHEY and CDR2 SVGAGI. The CDR3 is 13 amino acids. Trimming shortened V by 2 bases and J by 1 base, and 4 bases separated the two germline ends. The CDR3 nucleotides read TGTGCCAGCAGTTACGAGGGCACAGATACGCAGTATTTT. This sequence encodes CASSYEGTDTQYF.

This clone was detected once. The chain recombines TRBV29-1 with TRBJ1-2; 7 bases line up with TRBD1. The junction had 2 bases not matched to a gene; V was cut back by 4 bases and J by 0 bases. CDR1 and CDR2 from the germline V gene are SQVTM and ANQGSEA. The CDR3 extends over 13 amino acids. The CDR3 DNA sequence: TGCAGCGTTGGGGACAGTCCTAACTATGGCTACACCTTC. It encodes CSVGDSPNYGYTF. Complete variable domain (other parts from reference TRBV29-1 and TRBJ1-2): SAVISQKPSRDICQRGTSLTIQCQVDSQVTMMFWYRQQPGQSLTLIATANQGSEATYESGFVIDKFPISRPNLTFSTLTVSNMSPEDSSIYLCSVGDSPNYGYTFGSGTRLTVV.

The rearrangement joins TRBV28 to TRBJ2-1; 8 nucleotides align to TRBD2. Germline lookup yields CDR1 MDHEN and CDR2 SYDVKM. Germline trimming cut 4 bases from V and 9 bases from J; bases unmatched to any gene: 11. This CDR3 is 15 amino acids long. The CDR3 DNA is TGTGCCAGCAGTTCGAGACTAGCGCCAGCGGCTGAGCAGTTCTTC. This translates into CASSSRLAPAAEQFF.

The V and J genes are TRBV5-5 and TRBJ2-7; D uncertain. Germline values: CDR1 SGHKS, CDR2 YYEKEE (reference sequence). Trimming took 0 bases from V and 2 from J, leaving 12 bases between them. This CDR3 contains 15 residues. The CDR3 DNA reads TGTGCCAGCAGCTTGGAGTGGGGAACTCCCTACGAGCAGTACTTC. Protein product: CASSLEWGTPYEQYF.

The V call is TRBV9, the J call TRBJ2-7; D assignment may be TRBD1 or TRBD2 (7 bases each). The germline V gene has CDR1 SGDLS and CDR2 YYNGEE. This CDR3 contains 17 residues. V was shortened by 0 bases and J by 1 base, with 17 bases between the two germline ends. CDR3 in amino acids: CASSVGEGGQFSYEQYF. The CDR3 DNA is TGTGCCAGCAGCGTAGGGGAGGGGGGACAGTTTTCCTACGAGCAGTACTTC.

The J gene is TRBJ1-2, the V gene TRBV24-1; 8 nucleotides align to TRBD1. V lost 4 bases, J lost 4 bases, and 4 bases stayed unmatched. Germline CDR1 KGHDR, CDR2 SFDVKD. This CDR3 is 14 amino acids long. CDR3 sequence (DNA): TGTGCCACCAGTGAATCAGGACAGGGCTATGGCTACACCTTC. The encoded protein is CATSESGQGYGYTF.

This clone appeared once. The chain uses TRBV28 and TRBJ2-7; no clear D. CDR1 is MDHEN, CDR2 SYDVKM, per germline. The CDR3 contains 16 residues. V lost 5 bases and J 0 bases, leaving 17 bases between the germline ends. In DNA form, the CDR3 reads TGTGCCAGCAGTCCTACCGCCGCTGACAACTCCTACGAGCAGTACTTC. Translation: CASSPTAADNSYEQYF.

In its sample, this clone was seen once. The V and J genes are TRBV19 and TRBJ1-5; D is perhaps TRBD1 (6 bases). Trimming took off 3 bases at V and 1 base at J, with 10 bases between the two ends. The CDR3 sequence is 15 residues long. Germline CDR1 reads LNHDA; CDR2 reads SQIVND (reference sequence). CDR3 DNA: TGTGCCAGTAGTATCCGCAGGGGAAGCAATCAGCCCCAGCATTTT. Amino acid sequence: CASSIRRGSNQPQHF. The full variable domain, completed using reference TRBV19 and TRBJ1-5, is DGGITQSPKYLFRKEGQNVTLSCEQNLNHDAMYWYRQDPGQGLRLIYYSQIVNDFQKGDIAEGYSVSREKKESFPLTVTSAQKNPTAFYLCASSIRRGSNQPQHFGDGTRLSIL.

The chain combines TRBV10-3 with TRBJ2-7, with D tentatively TRBD1 or TRBD2 (5 bases each). Germline V lookup: CDR1 ENHRY, CDR2 SYGVKD. V was pared by 3 bases and J by 2 bases, with 14 bases between. The CDR3 sequence is 15 residues long. The CDR3 DNA sequence: TGTGCCATCAGTGATCCGGGACGGGGAACCTACGAGCAGTACTTC. Its translation is CAISDPGRGTYEQYF.

V and J are TRBV7-2 and TRBJ1-5; 9 bases align to TRBD1. V dropped 6 bases and J dropped 6; count of bases not matched to a gene: 12. The CDR3 runs to 16 residues. Germline CDR1 is SGHTA and CDR2 is FQGNSA. CDR3 residues: CASSFDTGGVFQPQHF. The CDR3 nucleotides read TGTGCCAGCAGTTTCGACACAGGGGGCGTCTTTCAGCCCCAGCATTTT.

The rearrangement joins TRBV28 to TRBJ2-5; a possible D gene is TRBD2 (6 bases). Germline V gene lookup returns CDR1 MDHEN and CDR2 SYDVKM. The CDR3 has 14 residues. Trimming took off 3 bases at V and 4 bases at J, with 12 bases between the two ends. This chain's CDR3 is CASSLGLALETQYF. The CDR3, as DNA: TGTGCCAGCAGTTTGGGGCTAGCGTTAGAGACCCAGTACTTC.

This chain joins TRBV7-8 and TRBJ1-3, with 12 bases matching TRBD1. The CDR3 is 16 amino acids. Germline V gives CDR1 SGHVS, CDR2 FQNEAQ. Unmatched junction bases numbered 6, after V lost 5 bases and J lost 4 bases. CDR3 nucleotides: TGTGCCAGCAGCCTCCGGGACAGGGGGCTCGGAAACACCATATATTTT. Translation gives CASSLRDRGLGNTIYF.

The CDR3 here is CASSQLSGDTQYF. CDR3 DNA: TGTGCCAGCAGCCAACTGAGTGGAGATACGCAGTATTTT. This rearrangement joins TRBV3-1 (or the pseudogene TRBV3-2) to TRBJ2-3; no reliable D call. Germline CDR1 reads LGHDT; CDR2 reads YNNKEL (reference sequence). The CDR3 runs 13 residues. Trimming stripped 2 bases from V and 5 bases from J, with 8 bases between.

This chain links TRBV5-1 with TRBJ2-1; a possible D gene is TRBD1 (6 bases). CDR3 length: 13 residues. V shed 5 bases and J shed 7 bases, with 13 bases lying between them. Germline values: CDR1 SGHRS, CDR2 YFSETQ. CDR3 in amino acids: CASRTGMGNEQFF. Here the CDR3 DNA reads TGCGCCAGCAGAACAGGGATGGGGAATGAGCAGTTCTTC. The variable domain in full, completed from reference TRBV5-1 and TRBJ2-1, reads KAGVTQTPRYLIKTRGQQVTLSCSPISGHRSVSWYQQTPGQGLQFLFEYFSETQRNKGNFPGRFSGRQFSNSRSEMNVSTLELGDSALYLCASRTGMGNEQFFGPGTRLTVL.

This chain connects TRBV4-3 to TRBJ2-7; the match to TRBD1 covers 10 bases. V trimming: 5 bases; J trimming: 6 bases; junction bases outside the gene matches: 7. This CDR3 is built from 14 residues. Germline CDR1 is LGHNA and CDR2 is YSLEER. CDR3 sequence: CASSNRDRGGEQYF. CDR3 DNA sequence: TGCGCCAGCAGCAACCGGGACAGGGGAGGCGAGCAGTACTTC.